The source of this TCR beta chain is a study of coeliac disease. Overall study findings and caveats: Lamina propria and intraepithelial cell fractions may contain each other's cells.

This clone was seen a handful of times. The antigen is undetermined. Profiled with immunoSEQ multiplex PCR; TCRdb holds only in-frame clones, not every one. Among approximately 4,800 clones, less than 75% were seen once, and the ten largest hold approximately 8%. V dropped 3 bases and J dropped 4 bases, with 13 bases sitting between them. CDR1 is WSHSY and CDR2 is SAAADI in the germline V gene. The CDR3 covers 15 residues. The material sequenced was intraepithelial lymphocytes from the gut. This TCR came from a woman aged 18-35 years with active celiac disease. The chain uses TRBV10-2 and TRBJ1-5, with D unresolved. DNA of the CDR3: TGCGCCAGCAGTGAATATTCGGGTTTGAATCAGCCCCAGCATTTT. Translation gives CASSEYSGLNQPQHF.